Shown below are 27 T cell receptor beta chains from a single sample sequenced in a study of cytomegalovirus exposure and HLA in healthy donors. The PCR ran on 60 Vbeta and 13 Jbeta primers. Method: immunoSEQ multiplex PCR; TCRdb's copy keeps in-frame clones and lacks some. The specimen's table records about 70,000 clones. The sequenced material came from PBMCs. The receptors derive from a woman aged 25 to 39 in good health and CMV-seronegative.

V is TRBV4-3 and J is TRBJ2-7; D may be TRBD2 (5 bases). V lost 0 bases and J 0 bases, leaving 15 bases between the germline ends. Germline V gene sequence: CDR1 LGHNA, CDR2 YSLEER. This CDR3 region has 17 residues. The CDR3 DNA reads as TGCGCCAGCAGCCAAGAGAGGGTCCTGGGGAACTCCTACGAGCAGTACTTC. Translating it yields CASSQERVLGNSYEQYF.

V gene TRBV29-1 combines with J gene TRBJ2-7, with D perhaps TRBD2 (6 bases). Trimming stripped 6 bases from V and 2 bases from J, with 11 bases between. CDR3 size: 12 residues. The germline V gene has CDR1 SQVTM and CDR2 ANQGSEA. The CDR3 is CSVQGGPYEQYF. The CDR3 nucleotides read TGCAGCGTGCAGGGAGGCCCCTACGAGCAGTACTTC.

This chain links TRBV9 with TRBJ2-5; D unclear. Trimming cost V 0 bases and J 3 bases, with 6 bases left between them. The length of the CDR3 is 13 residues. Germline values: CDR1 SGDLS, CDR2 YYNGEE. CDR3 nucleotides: TGTGCCAGCAGCGTAGATAGAGAAGAGACCCAGTACTTC. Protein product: CASSVDREETQYF.

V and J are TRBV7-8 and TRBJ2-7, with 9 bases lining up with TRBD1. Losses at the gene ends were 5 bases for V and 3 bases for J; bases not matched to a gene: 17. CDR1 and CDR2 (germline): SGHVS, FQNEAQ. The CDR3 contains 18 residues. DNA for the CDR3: TGTGCCAGCAGCAGCGCCATTAAACAGGGGGCTCCTTTCTACGAGCAGTACTTC. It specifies CASSSAIKQGAPFYEQYF.

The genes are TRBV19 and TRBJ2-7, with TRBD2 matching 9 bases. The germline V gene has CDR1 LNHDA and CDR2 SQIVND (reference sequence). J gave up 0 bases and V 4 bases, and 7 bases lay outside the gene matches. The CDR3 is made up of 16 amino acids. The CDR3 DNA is TGTGCCAGTAGTACTCTAGCGGGGTTGAGCTCCTACGAGCAGTACTTC. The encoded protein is CASSTLAGLSSYEQYF.

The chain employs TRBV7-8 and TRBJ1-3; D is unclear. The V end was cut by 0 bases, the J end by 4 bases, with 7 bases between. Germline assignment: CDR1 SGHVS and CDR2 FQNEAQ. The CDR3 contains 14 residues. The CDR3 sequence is CASSLAGAGNTIYF. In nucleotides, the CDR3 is TGTGCCAGCAGCTTAGCGGGCGCCGGAAACACCATATATTTT.

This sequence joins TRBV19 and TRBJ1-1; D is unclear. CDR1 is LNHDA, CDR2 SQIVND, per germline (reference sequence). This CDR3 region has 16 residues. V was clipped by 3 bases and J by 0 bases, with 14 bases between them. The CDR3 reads CASSMRYGSMNTEAFF. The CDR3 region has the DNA TGTGCCAGTAGTATGCGCTACGGGTCCATGAACACTGAAGCTTTCTTT.

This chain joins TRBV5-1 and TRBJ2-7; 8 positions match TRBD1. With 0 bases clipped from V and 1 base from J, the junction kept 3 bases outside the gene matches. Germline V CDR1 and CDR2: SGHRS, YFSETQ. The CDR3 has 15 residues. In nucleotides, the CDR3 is TGCGCCAGCAGCTTGGGACAGGGGCGGTCCTACGAGCAGTACTTC. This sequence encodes CASSLGQGRSYEQYF.

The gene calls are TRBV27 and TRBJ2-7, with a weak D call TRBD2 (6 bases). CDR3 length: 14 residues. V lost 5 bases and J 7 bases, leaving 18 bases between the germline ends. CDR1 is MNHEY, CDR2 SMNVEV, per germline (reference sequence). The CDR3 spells CASSVGFPGREQYF. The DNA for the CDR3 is TGTGCCAGCAGTGTGGGGTTCCCGGGGAGGGAGCAGTACTTC.

This chain's CDR3 is CASSLRTGLDEKLFF. CDR3 coding DNA: TGCGCCAGCAGCCTCCGGACAGGGTTGGATGAAAAACTGTTTTTT. The J gene is TRBJ1-4, the V gene TRBV4-1; 8 nucleotides align to TRBD1. Germline V gene data show CDR1 as MGHRA and CDR2 as YSYEKL. The CDR3 sequence is 15 residues long. V trimming: 4 bases; J trimming: 6 bases; junction bases outside the gene matches: 7.

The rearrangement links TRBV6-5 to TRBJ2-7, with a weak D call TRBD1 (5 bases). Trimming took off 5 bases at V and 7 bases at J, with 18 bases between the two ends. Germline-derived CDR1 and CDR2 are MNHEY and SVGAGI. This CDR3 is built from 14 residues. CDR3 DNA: TGTGCCAGCAGTCACGACAGATTCCTTAGAGAGCAGTACTTC. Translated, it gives CASSHDRFLREQYF.

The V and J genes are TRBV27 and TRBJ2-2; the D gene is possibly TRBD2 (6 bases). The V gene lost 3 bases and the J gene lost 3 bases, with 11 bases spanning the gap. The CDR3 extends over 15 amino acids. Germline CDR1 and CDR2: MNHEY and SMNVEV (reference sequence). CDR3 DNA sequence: TGTGCCAGCAGTTTCATCGGGAGTTACACCGGGGAGCTGTTTTTT. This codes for CASSFIGSYTGELFF.

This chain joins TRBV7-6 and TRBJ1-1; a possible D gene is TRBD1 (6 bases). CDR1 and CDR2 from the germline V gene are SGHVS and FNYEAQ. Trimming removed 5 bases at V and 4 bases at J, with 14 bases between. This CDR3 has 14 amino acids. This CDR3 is CASSPRGSVTEAFF. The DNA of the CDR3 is TGTGCCAGCAGCCCCAGGGGTTCTGTCACTGAAGCTTTCTTT.

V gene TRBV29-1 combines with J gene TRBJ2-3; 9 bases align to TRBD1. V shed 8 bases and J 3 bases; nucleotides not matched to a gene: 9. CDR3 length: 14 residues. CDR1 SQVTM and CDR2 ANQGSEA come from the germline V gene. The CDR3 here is CSSGTGRWTDTQYF. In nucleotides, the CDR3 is TGCAGCTCTGGGACAGGGAGGTGGACAGATACGCAGTATTTT.

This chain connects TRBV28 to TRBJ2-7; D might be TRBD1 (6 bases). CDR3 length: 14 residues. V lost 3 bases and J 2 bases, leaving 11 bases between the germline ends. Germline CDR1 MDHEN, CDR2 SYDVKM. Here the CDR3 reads CASSFESGAYEQYF. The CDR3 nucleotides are TGTGCCAGCAGTTTTGAGTCAGGGGCCTACGAGCAGTACTTC. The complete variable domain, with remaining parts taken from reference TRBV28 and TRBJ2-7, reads DVKVTQSSRYLVKRTGEKVFLECVQDMDHENMFWYRQDPGLGLRLIYFSYDVKMKEKGDIPEGYSVSREKKERFSLILESASTNQTSMYLCASSFESGAYEQYFGPGTRLTVT.

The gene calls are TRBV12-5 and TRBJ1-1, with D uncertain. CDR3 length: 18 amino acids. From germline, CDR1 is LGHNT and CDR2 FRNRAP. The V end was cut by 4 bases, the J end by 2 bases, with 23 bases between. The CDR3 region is CASGWQLRLFSDNTEAFF. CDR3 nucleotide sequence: TGTGCTAGTGGTTGGCAATTGCGGCTGTTTAGTGACAACACTGAAGCTTTCTTT.

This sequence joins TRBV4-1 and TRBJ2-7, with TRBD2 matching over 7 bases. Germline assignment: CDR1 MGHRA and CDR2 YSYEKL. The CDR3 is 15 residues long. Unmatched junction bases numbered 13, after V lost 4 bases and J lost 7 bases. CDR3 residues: CASSPLAGPAGEQYF. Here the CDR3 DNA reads TGCGCCAGCAGCCCCTTAGCGGGCCCCGCGGGTGAGCAGTACTTC.

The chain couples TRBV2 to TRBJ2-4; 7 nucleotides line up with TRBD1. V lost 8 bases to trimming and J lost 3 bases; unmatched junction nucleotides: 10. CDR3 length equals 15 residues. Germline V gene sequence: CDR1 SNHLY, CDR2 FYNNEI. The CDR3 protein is CASQGGRVGKNIQYF. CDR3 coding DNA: TGTGCCAGCCAAGGGGGCAGGGTGGGCAAAAACATTCAGTACTTC.

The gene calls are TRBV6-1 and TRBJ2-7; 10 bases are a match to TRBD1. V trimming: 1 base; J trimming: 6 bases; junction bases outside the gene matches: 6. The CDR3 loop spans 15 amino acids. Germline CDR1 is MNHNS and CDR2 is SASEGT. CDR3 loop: CASSEGDRGDREQYF. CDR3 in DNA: TGTGCCAGCAGTGAAGGGGACAGGGGAGATCGCGAGCAGTACTTC.

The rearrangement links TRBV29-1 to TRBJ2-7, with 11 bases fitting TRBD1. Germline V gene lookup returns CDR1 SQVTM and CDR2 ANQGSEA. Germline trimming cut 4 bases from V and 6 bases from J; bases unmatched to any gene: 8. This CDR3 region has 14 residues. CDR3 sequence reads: CSVASWTGGSEQYF. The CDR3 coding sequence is TGCAGCGTTGCAAGCTGGACAGGGGGCTCCGAGCAGTACTTC.

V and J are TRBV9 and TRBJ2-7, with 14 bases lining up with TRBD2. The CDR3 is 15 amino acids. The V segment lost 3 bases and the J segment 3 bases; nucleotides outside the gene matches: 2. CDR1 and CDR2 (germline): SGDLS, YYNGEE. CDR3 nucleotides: TGTGCCAGCAGCGCAGGGACTAGCGGGGGCTACGAGCAGTACTTC. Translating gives CASSAGTSGGYEQYF.

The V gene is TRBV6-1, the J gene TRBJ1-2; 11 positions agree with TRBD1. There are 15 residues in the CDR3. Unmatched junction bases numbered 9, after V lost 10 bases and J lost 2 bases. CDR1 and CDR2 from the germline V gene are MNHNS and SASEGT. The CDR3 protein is CAIMDRGHSNYGYTF. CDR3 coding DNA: TGTGCCATCATGGACAGGGGGCATTCCAACTATGGCTACACCTTC.

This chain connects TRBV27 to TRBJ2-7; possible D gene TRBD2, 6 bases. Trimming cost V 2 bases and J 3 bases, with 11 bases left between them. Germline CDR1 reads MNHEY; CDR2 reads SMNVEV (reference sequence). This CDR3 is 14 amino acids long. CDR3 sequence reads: CASSLGGTDYEQYF. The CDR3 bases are TGTGCCAGCAGTTTAGGGGGGACCGACTACGAGCAGTACTTC.

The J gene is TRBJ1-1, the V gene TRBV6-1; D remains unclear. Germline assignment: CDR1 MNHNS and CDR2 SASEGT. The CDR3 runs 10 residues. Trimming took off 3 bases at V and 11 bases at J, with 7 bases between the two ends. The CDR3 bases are TGTGCCAGCAGTGAGTGGAGTGCTTTCTTT. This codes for CASSEWSAFF.

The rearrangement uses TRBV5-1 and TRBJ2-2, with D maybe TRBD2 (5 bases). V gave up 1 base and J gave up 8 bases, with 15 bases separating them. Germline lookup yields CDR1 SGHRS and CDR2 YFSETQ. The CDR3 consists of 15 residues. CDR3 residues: CASSLTLAPEGELFF. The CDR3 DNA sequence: TGCGCCAGCAGCTTGACATTAGCGCCGGAGGGGGAGCTGTTTTTT.

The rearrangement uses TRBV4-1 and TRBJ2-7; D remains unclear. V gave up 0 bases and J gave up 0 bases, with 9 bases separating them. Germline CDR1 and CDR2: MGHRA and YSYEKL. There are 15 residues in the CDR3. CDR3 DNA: TGCGCCAGCAGCCAAGATCTCGAGCTCTCCTACGAGCAGTACTTC. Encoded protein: CASSQDLELSYEQYF.

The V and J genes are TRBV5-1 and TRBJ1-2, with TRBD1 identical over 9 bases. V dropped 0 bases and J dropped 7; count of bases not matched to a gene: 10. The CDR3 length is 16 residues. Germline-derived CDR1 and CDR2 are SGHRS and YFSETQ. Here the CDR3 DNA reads TGCGCCAGCAGCTTGGATATCGACAGGGGGATCGGTGGCTACACCTTC. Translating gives CASSLDIDRGIGGYTF.